The 14 T cell receptor beta chains reported below all come from one sample, sequenced in a study of T cell changes during pregnancy in multiple sclerosis. Clones were sequenced by immunoSEQ multiplex PCR, and TCRdb holds only the in-frame ones, with some missing. Here the sample spans some 110,000 clones, roughly nine tenths being singletons. The sequenced sample was peripheral blood, obtained before pregnancy. Receptors were obtained from a female donor with multiple sclerosis, enrolled in a pregnancy study.

This clone has just one count. The V and J genes are TRBV4-1 and TRBJ2-5; 9 bases are a match to TRBD1. Germline V lookup: CDR1 MGHRA, CDR2 YSYEKL. V trimming: 0 bases; J trimming: 5 bases; junction bases outside the gene matches: 4. The CDR3 sequence is 15 residues long. The CDR3, as DNA: TGCGCCAGCAGCCAAGACGGGACAGGGTTTGAGACCCAGTACTTC. It translates to CASSQDGTGFETQYF.

This clone was recorded once. This sequence joins TRBV5-4 and TRBJ1-1; D is perhaps TRBD1 (5 bases). The CDR3 extends over 14 amino acids. Trimming took 4 bases from V and 1 from J, leaving 11 bases between them. Per the germline V gene, CDR1 is SGHNT and CDR2 is YYREEE (reference sequence). CDR3 nucleotide sequence: TGTGCCAGCAGCCTGGACATACGGAACACTGAAGCTTTCTTT. Its translation is CASSLDIRNTEAFF.

The J gene is TRBJ1-1, the V gene TRBV7-8, with a weak D call TRBD1 (5 bases). The V end was cut by 5 bases, the J end by 3 bases, with 13 bases between. The CDR3 is 14 residues long. Germline CDR1 and CDR2: SGHVS and FQNEAQ. Here the CDR3 DNA reads TGTGCCAGCAGCCCCCGGGGGACCTACACTGAAGCTTTCTTT. Translated: CASSPRGTYTEAFF.

This sequence joins TRBV7-3 and TRBJ2-1, with 11 positions matching TRBD2. Germline V CDR1 and CDR2: SGHTA, FQGTGA. The CDR3 runs to 22 residues. J gave up 2 bases and V 1 base, and 19 bases lay outside the gene matches. The chain's CDR3 is CASSLRSPGRTLAGGTYNEQFF. In DNA, the CDR3 is TGTGCCAGCAGCTTAAGATCCCCTGGTCGGACCCTAGCGGGGGGAACCTACAATGAGCAGTTCTTC.

The chain employs TRBV30 and TRBJ1-3; 8 nucleotides line up with TRBD1. From germline, CDR1 is GTSNPN and CDR2 SVGIG (reference sequence). Germline trimming cut 0 bases from V and 7 bases from J; bases unmatched to any gene: 5. The CDR3 is 14 amino acids. CDR3 sequence reads: CAWSVQGGSNTIYF. The CDR3 DNA sequence: TGTGCCTGGAGTGTACAGGGGGGAAGTAACACCATATATTTT. Full variable domain (missing parts from reference TRBV30 and TRBJ1-3): SQTIHQWPATLVQPVGSPLSLECTVEGTSNPNLYWYRQAAGRGLQLLFYSVGIGQISSEVPQNLSASRPQDRQFILSSKKLLLSDSGFYLCAWSVQGGSNTIYFGEGSWLTVV.

The chain has TRBV30 and TRBJ2-1; TRBD2 matches at 9 bases. The CDR3 has 15 amino acids. V lost 3 bases to trimming and J lost 4 bases; unmatched junction nucleotides: 7. CDR1 and CDR2 from the germline V gene are GTSNPN and SVGIG (reference sequence). CDR3 protein: CAWSWGGGAYNEQFF. Written as DNA, the CDR3 is TGTGCCTGGAGCTGGGGCGGGGGGGCATACAATGAGCAGTTCTTC.

This clone was detected once. The J gene is TRBJ1-6, the V gene TRBV5-4; TRBD1 is a possible D gene (5 bases). The CDR3 totals 14 residues. V was clipped by 0 bases and J by 6 bases, with 7 bases between them. The germline CDR1 and CDR2 sequences are SGHNT and YYREEE (reference sequence). The CDR3 here is CASSLDRLNSPLHF. The CDR3 DNA reads TGTGCCAGCAGCTTGGACAGGCTTAATTCACCCCTCCACTTT.

The V gene is TRBV6-1, the J gene TRBJ1-2, with 7 bases aligning to TRBD1. Germline CDR1 and CDR2: MNHNS and SASEGT. With V trimmed by 6 bases and J by 0 bases, 1 base remained unmatched. This CDR3 contains 13 residues. CDR3 in amino acids: CASRGQTNYGYTF. The CDR3 bases are TGTGCCAGCAGGGGACAGACTAACTATGGCTACACCTTC.

J is TRBJ1-2 and V is TRBV20-1; perhaps TRBD1 as D (5 bases). The V and J ends lost 1 base and 8 bases respectively, with 8 bases between them. Germline CDR1 reads DFQATT; CDR2 reads SNEGSKA (reference sequence). This CDR3 is built from 11 residues. The CDR3 region is CSARVRVGYTF. In nucleotides, the CDR3 is TGCAGTGCTAGAGTCAGGGTAGGCTACACCTTC.

This sequence joins TRBV5-6 and TRBJ2-5; D may be TRBD1 (5 bases). This CDR3 contains 14 residues. Germline V gene lookup returns CDR1 SGHDT and CDR2 YYEEEE. V lost 3 bases to trimming and J lost 2 bases, with 11 bases between them. This CDR3 reads CASSSRVPQETQYF. The DNA for the CDR3 is TGTGCCAGCAGCTCCAGGGTTCCACAAGAGACCCAGTACTTC.

The chain uses TRBV2 and TRBJ2-7; maybe TRBD2 (5 bases). The CDR3 has 13 amino acids. V was cut by 4 bases and J by 5 bases, with 12 bases left in between. Germline CDR1 reads SNHLY; CDR2 reads FYNNEI. For the CDR3, the DNA is TGTGCCAGCAGTGGACGGGAAAGGAACGAGCAGTACTTC. Translation gives CASSGRERNEQYF.

This chain joins TRBV18 and TRBJ2-4; possibly TRBD2 for D (6 bases). The length of the CDR3 is 14 residues. Trimming took 1 base from V and 6 from J, leaving 10 bases between them. Per germline, CDR1 KGHSH and CDR2 LQKENI. In DNA form, the CDR3 reads TGTGCCAGCTCACCACGTCCGGAGGGAAACATTCAGTACTTC. This gives the protein CASSPRPEGNIQYF. The full variable domain, in which reference TRBV18 and TRBJ2-4 provide the parts outside the CDR3, is NAGVMQNPRHLVRRRGQEARLRCSPMKGHSHVYWYRQLPEEGLKFMVYLQKENIIDESGMPKERFSAEFPKEGPSILRIQQVVRGDSAAYFCASSPRPEGNIQYFGAGTRLSVL.

The V and J genes are TRBV4-1 and TRBJ2-4, with D perhaps TRBD2 (6 bases). Germline CDR1 reads MGHRA; CDR2 reads YSYEKL. The V and J ends lost 4 bases and 11 bases respectively, with 18 bases between them. There are 14 residues in the CDR3. The CDR3 loop is CASSPEEGALLQYF. The CDR3 nucleotides read TGCGCCAGCAGCCCCGAGGAGGGAGCCCTGCTTCAGTACTTC.

This chain uses TRBV7-9 with TRBJ1-1, with D possibly being TRBD1 (5 bases). The CDR3 has 15 residues. The V end was cut by 7 bases, the J end by 3 bases, with 18 bases between. The germline V gene has CDR1 SEHNR and CDR2 FQNEAQ (reference sequence). CDR3 coding DNA: TGTGCCAGCACCCCCCAGCAGGCGGGGCACACTGAAGCTTTCTTT. It is translated as CASTPQQAGHTEAFF.